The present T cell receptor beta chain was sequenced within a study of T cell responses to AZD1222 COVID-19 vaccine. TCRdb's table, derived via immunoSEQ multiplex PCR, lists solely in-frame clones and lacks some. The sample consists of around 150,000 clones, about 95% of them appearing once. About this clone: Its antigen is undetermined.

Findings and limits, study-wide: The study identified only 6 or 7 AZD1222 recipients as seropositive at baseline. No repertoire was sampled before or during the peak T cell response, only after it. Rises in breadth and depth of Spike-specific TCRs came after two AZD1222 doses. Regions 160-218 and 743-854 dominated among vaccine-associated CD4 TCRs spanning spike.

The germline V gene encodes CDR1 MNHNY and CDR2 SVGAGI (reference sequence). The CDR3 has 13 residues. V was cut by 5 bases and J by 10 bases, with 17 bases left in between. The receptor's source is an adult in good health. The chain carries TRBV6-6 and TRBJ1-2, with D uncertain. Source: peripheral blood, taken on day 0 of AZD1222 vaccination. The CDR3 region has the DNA TGTGCCAGCAGTCCGCCCCAATCGTCGGCCTACACCTTC. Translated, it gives CASSPPQSSAYTF.